This T cell receptor (beta chain) derives from a study of blood T cell repertoires in COVID-19. Study context: The origin of the acute and convalescent COVID-19 samples was the United States, Italy and Spain. Sample material is recorded as cDNA or gDNA derived from T cells, B-cell-depleted T cells, or PBMCs.

As originally analysed: Estimation of nucleated cell counts relied on the amplification of reference gene primers. Profiling relied on immunoSEQ multiplex PCR, and the TCRdb table lists in-frame clones only, not all of them. V, J and clone size were drawn from that table, and D and trimming were deduced from the DNA. This sample has roughly 200,000 clones; 86% occur once, and the top ten carry approximately 3.1%. Germline lookup yields CDR1 LGHDT and CDR2 YNNKEL (reference sequence). This CDR3 spans 14 amino acids. The V segment lost 8 bases and the J segment 0 bases; nucleotides outside the gene matches: 4. Cohort allocation depended upon clinical history that participants reported.

This clonotype was obtained from a woman in her 50s in a cohort exposed to, infected with or recovered from COVID-19 (not recorded which). The chain employs TRBV3-1 (or the pseudogene TRBV3-2) and TRBJ2-5; TRBD1 matches 9 bases. The sample was PBMCs or T cells enriched from blood (not recorded which). CDR3 region: CASEDRGDQETQYF. DNA for the CDR3: TGTGCCAGCGAGGACAGGGGTGACCAAGAGACCCAGTACTTC.